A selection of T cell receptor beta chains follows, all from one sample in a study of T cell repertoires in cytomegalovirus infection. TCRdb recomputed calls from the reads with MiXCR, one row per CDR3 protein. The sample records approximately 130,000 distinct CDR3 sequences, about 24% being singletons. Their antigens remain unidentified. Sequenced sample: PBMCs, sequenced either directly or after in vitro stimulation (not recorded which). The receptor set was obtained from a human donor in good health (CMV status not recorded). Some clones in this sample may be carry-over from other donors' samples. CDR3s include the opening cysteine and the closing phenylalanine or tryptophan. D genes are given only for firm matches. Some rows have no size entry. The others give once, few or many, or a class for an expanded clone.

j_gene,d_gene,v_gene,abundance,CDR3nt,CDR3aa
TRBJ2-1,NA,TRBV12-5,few,TGTGCTAGTGGTTTGGCGGACTCCTACAATGAGCAGTTCTTC,CASGLADSYNEQFF
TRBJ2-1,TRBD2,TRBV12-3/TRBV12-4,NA,TGTGCCAGCAGTTTAGAAGGACTAGCGGGGGAGCAGTTCTTC,CASSLEGLAGEQFF
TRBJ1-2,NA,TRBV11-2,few,TGTGCCAGCAGCCTAGCCACCACGGGCCAGGGAAACTATGGCTACACCTTC,CASSLATTGQGNYGYTF
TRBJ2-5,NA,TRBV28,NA,TGTGCCAGCAGTTTGGGGTCCCTCCAAGAGACCCAGTACTTC,CASSLGSLQETQYF
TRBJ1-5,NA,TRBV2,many,TGTGCCAGCAGTCGCCGGGTGGGGAATCAGCCCCAGCATTTT,CASSRRVGNQPQHF
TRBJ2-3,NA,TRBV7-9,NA,TGTGCCAGCAGCTTCGCCGACACAGATACGCAGTATTTT,CASSFADTDTQYF
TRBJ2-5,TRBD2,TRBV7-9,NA,TGTGCCAGCAGCTTCGGACTAGCGGGGGACCAAGAGACCCAGTACTTC,CASSFGLAGDQETQYF
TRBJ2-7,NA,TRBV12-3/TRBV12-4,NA,TGTGCCACCAGACGTACAGGTCTATACGAGCAGTACTTC,CATRRTGLYEQYF
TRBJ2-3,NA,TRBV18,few,TGTGCCAGCTCACCTGCATACAGTGGGATCCCAGATACGCAGTATTTT,CASSPAYSGIPDTQYF
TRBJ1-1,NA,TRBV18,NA,TGTGCCAGCTCACCACAGGGACGTGGCACTGAAGCTTTCTTT,CASSPQGRGTEAFF
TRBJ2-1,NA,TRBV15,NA,TGTGCCACCAGCAGAGGCCCAGGAGAAGATTACAATGAGCAGTTCTTC,CATSRGPGEDYNEQFF
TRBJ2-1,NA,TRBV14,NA,TGTGCCAGCAGCCCGCGGGGAGCTATCCACAATGAGCAGTTCTTC,CASSPRGAIHNEQFF
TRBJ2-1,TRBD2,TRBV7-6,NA,TGTGCCAGCAACAACGTGGGGGAGGGAAACAATGAGCAGTTCTTC,CASNNVGEGNNEQFF
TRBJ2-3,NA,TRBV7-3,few,TGTGCCAGCAGCTTAAACCGATTTGGGCGGGACGGCACAGATACGCAGTATTTT,CASSLNRFGRDGTDTQYF
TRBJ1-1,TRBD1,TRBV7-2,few,TGTGCCAGCAGCTCCCACAGGGGCACTGAAGCTTTCTTT,CASSSHRGTEAFF
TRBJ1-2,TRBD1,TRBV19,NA,TGTGCCAGTAGTACTGACGGACAGGCGAACTATGGCTACACCTTC,CASSTDGQANYGYTF
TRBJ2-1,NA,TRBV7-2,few,TGTGCCACCACAACTATGGGAGATTTTAACAATGAGCAGTTCTTC,CATTTMGDFNNEQFF
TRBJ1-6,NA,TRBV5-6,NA,TGTGCCAGCAGCTGGGGCCCGGGCTCCGCTTCACCCCTCCACTTT,CASSWGPGSASPLHF
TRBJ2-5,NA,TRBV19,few,TGTGCCAGTAGTCTGGGACATGGAGAGACCCAGTACTTC,CASSLGHGETQYF
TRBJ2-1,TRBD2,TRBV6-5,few,TGTGCCAGCAGCGGACTAGCGGGACGCTCCTACAATGAGCAGTTCTTC,CASSGLAGRSYNEQFF
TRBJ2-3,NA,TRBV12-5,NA,TGTGCTAGTGGTTTGCCAAATGTAGATACGCAGTATTTT,CASGLPNVDTQYF
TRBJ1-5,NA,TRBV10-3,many,TGTGCCATCAGTGCGAGTAAGAATAGCAATCAGCCCCAGCATTTT,CAISASKNSNQPQHF
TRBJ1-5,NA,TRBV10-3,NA,TGTGCCATCAGTGAGTATGGCGGAGTCTTCAATCAGCCCCAGCATTTT,CAISEYGGVFNQPQHF
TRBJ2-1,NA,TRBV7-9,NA,TGTGCCAGCTATCCGGACAAATACAATGAGCAGTTCTTC,CASYPDKYNEQFF
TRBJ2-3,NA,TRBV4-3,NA,TGCGCCAGCAGCCAAGATTTAGCGGCAAGCACAGATACGCAGTATTTT,CASSQDLAASTDTQYF
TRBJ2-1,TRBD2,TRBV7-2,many,TGTGCCAGCAGCTTTTCCGGGACTAGCGGGAGGGCCCGTAATGAGCAGTTCTTC,CASSFSGTSGRARNEQFF
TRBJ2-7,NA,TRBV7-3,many,TGTGCCAGCAGCTTACACCAGGGGAAAGGCTACGAGCAGTACTTC,CASSLHQGKGYEQYF
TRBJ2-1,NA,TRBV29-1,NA,TGCAGCTCCACCGCGACGAGCTCCTACAATGAGCAGTTCTTC,CSSTATSSYNEQFF
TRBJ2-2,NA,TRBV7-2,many,TGTGCCAGCAGCTTAGGTAGCGCCGGGGAGCTGTTTTTT,CASSLGSAGELFF
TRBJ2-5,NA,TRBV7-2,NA,TGTGCCAGCAGCCCCACACCCTGGGAGACCCAGTACTTC,CASSPTPWETQYF
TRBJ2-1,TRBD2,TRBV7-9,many,TGTGCCAGCAGCTTAGTGATCGGGCGGGAGCGCGGTGAGCAGTTCTTC,CASSLVIGRERGEQFF